This TCR beta chain stems from a study of blood T cell repertoires in COVID-19. Recruitment covered 25 or so US areas and drew participants whose ages spanned roughly 18 to 90 years. All recovered Cohort 3 donors got two negative PCRs, got clearance, or saw symptom resolution. The CDR3 is 12 residues long. Germline values: CDR1 GTSNPN, CDR2 SVGIG (reference sequence). V was shortened by 3 bases and J by 0 bases, with 6 bases between the two germline ends. Original methodology: Amplification of reference gene primers was used by the study to estimate nucleated cell counts. Clones were sequenced by immunoSEQ multiplex PCR, and TCRdb holds only the in-frame ones, with some missing. The DNA gave D and trimming, while V, J and clone size come from that table. The table includes fewer than 350,000 clones, 85% detected once.

The V and J genes are TRBV30 and TRBJ2-7; D is unclear. Sequencing used PBMCs or T cells enriched from blood (not recorded which). This TCR was sampled from a woman aged 50 to 60 who had recovered from COVID-19. Here the CDR3 DNA reads TGTGCCTGGAGCTCGAGCTCCTACGAGCAGTACTTC. Its protein is CAWSSSSYEQYF. Full variable domain (rest looked up from reference TRBV30 and TRBJ2-7): SQTIHQWPATLVQPVGSPLSLECTVEGTSNPNLYWYRQAAGRGLQLLFYSVGIGQISSEVPQNLSASRPQDRQFILSSKKLLLSDSGFYLCAWSSSSYEQYFGPGTRLTVT.